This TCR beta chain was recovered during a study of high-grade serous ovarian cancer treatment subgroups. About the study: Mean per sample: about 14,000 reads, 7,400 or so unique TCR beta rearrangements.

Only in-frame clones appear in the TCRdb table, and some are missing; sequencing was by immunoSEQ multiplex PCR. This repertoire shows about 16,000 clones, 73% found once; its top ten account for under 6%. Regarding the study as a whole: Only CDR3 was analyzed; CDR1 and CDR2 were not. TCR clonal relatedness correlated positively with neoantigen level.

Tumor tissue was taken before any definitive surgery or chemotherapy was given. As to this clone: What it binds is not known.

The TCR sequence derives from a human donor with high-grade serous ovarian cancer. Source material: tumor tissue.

The CDR3 sequence: CASSSRTGTNEQYF. As DNA, the CDR3 is TGTGCCAGCAGTTCGAGGACAGGGACCAACGAGCAGTACTTC. The rearrangement uses TRBV6-6 and TRBJ2-7, with 8 positions matching TRBD1. Germline loops: CDR1 MNHNY, CDR2 SVGAGI (reference sequence). Trimming took 4 bases from V and 5 from J; bases not matched to a gene: 7. The CDR3 is made up of 14 amino acids.